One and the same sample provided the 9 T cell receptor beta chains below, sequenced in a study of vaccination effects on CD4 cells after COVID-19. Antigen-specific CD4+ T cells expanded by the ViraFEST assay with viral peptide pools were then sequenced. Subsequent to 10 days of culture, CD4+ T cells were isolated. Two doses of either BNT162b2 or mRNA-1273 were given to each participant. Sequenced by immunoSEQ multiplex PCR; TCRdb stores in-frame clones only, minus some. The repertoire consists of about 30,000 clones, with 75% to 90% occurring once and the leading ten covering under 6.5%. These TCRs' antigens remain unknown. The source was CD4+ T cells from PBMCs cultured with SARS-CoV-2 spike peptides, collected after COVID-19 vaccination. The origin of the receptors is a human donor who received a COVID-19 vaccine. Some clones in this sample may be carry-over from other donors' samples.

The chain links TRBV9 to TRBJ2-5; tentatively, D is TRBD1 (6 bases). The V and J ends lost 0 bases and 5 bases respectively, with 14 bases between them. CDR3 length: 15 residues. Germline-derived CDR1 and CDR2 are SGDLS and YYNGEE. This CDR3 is CASSVVPQGWETQYF. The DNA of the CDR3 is TGTGCCAGCAGCGTAGTCCCACAGGGTTGGGAGACCCAGTACTTC.

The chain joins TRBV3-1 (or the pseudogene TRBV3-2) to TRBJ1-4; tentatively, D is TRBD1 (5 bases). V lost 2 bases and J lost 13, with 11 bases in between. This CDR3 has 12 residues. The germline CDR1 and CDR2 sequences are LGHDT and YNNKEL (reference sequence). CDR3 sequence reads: CASSQSDSRLFF. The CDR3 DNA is TGTGCCAGCAGCCAAAGTGACAGTAGACTGTTTTTT.

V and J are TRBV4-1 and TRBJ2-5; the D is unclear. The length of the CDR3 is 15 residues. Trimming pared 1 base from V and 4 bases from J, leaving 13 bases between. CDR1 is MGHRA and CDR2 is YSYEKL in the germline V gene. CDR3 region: CASSQGRVDGETQYF. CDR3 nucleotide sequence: TGCGCCAGCAGCCAAGGTCGGGTCGACGGAGAGACCCAGTACTTC.

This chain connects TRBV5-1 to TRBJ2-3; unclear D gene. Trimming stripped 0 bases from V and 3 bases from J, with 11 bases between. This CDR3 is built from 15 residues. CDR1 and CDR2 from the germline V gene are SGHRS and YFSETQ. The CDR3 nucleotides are TGCGCCAGCAGCTTGGAGCCTATGAATACAGATACGCAGTATTTT. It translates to CASSLEPMNTDTQYF.

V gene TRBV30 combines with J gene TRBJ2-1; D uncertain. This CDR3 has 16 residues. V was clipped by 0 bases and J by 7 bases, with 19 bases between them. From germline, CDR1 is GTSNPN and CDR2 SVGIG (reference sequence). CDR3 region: CAWSVPAEAYWNEQFF. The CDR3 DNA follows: TGTGCCTGGAGTGTACCGGCGGAAGCCTATTGGAATGAGCAGTTCTTC.

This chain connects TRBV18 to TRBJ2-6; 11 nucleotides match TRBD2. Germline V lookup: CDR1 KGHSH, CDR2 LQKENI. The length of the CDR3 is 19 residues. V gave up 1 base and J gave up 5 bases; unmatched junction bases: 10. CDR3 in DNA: TGTGCCAGCTCACCACAGGTAGCGGGGGGGCCAAGCTGGGCCAACGTCCTGACTTTC. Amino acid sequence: CASSPQVAGGPSWANVLTF.

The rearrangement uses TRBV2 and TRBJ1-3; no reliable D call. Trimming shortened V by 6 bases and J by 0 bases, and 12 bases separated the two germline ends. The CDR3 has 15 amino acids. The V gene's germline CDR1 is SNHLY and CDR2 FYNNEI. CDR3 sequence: CASRDRTASGNTIYF. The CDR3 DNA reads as TGTGCCAGCAGGGACCGTACCGCCTCTGGAAACACCATATATTTT.

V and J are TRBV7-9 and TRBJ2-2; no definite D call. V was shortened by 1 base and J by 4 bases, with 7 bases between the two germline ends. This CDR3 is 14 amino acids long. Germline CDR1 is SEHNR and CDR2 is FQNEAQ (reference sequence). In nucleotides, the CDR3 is TGTGCCAGCAGCTTAGACTATGGCACCGGGGAGCTGTTTTTT. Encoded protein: CASSLDYGTGELFF.

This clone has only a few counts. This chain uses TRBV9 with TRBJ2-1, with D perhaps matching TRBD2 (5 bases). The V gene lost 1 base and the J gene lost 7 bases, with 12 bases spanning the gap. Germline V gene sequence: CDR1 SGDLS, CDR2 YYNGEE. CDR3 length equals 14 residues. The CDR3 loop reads CASSVNVPGNEQFF. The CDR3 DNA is TGTGCCAGCAGCGTAAATGTCCCGGGAAATGAGCAGTTCTTC. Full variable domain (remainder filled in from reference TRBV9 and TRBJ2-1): DSGVTQTPKHLITATGQRVTLRCSPRSGDLSVYWYQQSLDQGLQFLIQYYNGEERAKGNILERFSAQQFPDLHSELNLSSLELGDSALYFCASSVNVPGNEQFFGPGTRLTVL.